The rows below give T cell receptor beta chains drawn from one sample of a study of blood T cell repertoires in COVID-19. Method: immunoSEQ multiplex PCR; TCRdb's copy keeps in-frame clones and lacks some. The sample lists around 230,000 clones, roughly four fifths seen once, with around 11% in the top ten. The sample comprised peripheral blood. These receptor sequences come from a woman aged 55-75 years with active or convalescent COVID-19. Both conserved end residues are part of each CDR3. A D gene is named only where the DNA matches it firmly. Clone size is not always given. Where it is, it says once, few, many or a class for expanded clones.

D gene	J gene	V gene	clone size	CDR3 DNA	CDR3 protein
-	TRBJ2-7	TRBV15	-	TGTGCCACCAGCAGAGAGATTGGGCGGGTCGGAAGGCAGTACTTC	CATSREIGRVGRQYF
TRBD1	TRBJ2-7	TRBV7-9	-	TGTGCCAGCAGCTTAGCTTACAGACAGGGAAGCTCCTACGAGCAGTACTTC	CASSLAYRQGSSYEQYF
-	TRBJ1-2	TRBV5-8	few	TGTGCCAGCAGCTTGGTCCGGGGTGGTGGCTACACCTTC	CASSLVRGGGYTF
-	TRBJ1-4	TRBV29-1	-	TGCAGCGTTGGGGGGACACAGAATGAAAAACTGTTTTTT	CSVGGTQNEKLFF
-	TRBJ1-5	TRBV5-3	few	TGTGCCAGAAGCTTCCCCCGGGATTCGGTCAATCAGCCCCAGCATTTT	CARSFPRDSVNQPQHF
-	TRBJ2-3	TRBV7-2	-	TGTGCCAGCAGTCAGGGGACAGATACGCAGTATTTT	CASSQGTDTQYF
TRBD2	TRBJ2-1	TRBV12-3/TRBV12-4	once	TGTGCCAGCCTAGCGGGGGCTTACAATGAGCAGTTCTTC	CASLAGAYNEQFF
-	TRBJ1-4	TRBV27	-	TGTGCCAGCAGTTTCACACCCGCAACTAATGAAAAACTGTTTTTT	CASSFTPATNEKLFF
TRBD1	TRBJ1-2	TRBV6-5	-	TGTGCCAGCAGTTATCGGGACAGTCGGGGCTACACCTTC	CASSYRDSRGYTF
TRBD1	TRBJ1-1	TRBV7-9	once	TGTGCCAGCAGCTTGACAGGGGGGAGATCTGAAGCTTTCTTT	CASSLTGGRSEAFF
TRBD1	TRBJ1-2	TRBV6-2/TRBV6-3	once	TGTGCCAGCAGTTACGGGGACAGATATGGCTACACCTTC	CASSYGDRYGYTF
-	TRBJ1-4	TRBV3-1/TRBV3-2	-	TGTGCCAGCAGCCATAGTGGGGGCGACGAAAAACTGTTTTTT	CASSHSGGDEKLFF
TRBD2	TRBJ2-3	TRBV18	-	TGTGCCAGCTCACCACGGGGACTAGTCACAGATACGCAGTATTTT	CASSPRGLVTDTQYF
-	TRBJ1-1	TRBV29-1	-	TGCAGCGTTAGACAGACCTCGAACACTGAAGCTTTCTTT	CSVRQTSNTEAFF
TRBD1	TRBJ2-7	TRBV30	few	TGTGCCTGGAGGGACAGGGCCTACGAGCAGTACTTC	CAWRDRAYEQYF
-	TRBJ1-5	TRBV7-8	-	TGTGCCAGCAGTACAGGTAACAATCAGCCCCAGCATTTT	CASSTGNNQPQHF
-	TRBJ1-2	TRBV9	-	TGTGCCAGCAGCGTAGGGGCAGGGGCTGAGGATGGCTACACCTTC	CASSVGAGAEDGYTF
TRBD2	TRBJ2-1	TRBV19	-	TGTGCCAGTAGTGCCGGTAGAGCGGGGGTCTACAATGAGCAGTTCTTC	CASSAGRAGVYNEQFF
TRBD1	TRBJ1-5	TRBV7-2	-	TGTGCCAGCAGCTTTGGACAGGGAAGACAGCCCCAGCATTTT	CASSFGQGRQPQHF
-	TRBJ1-1	TRBV6-5	-	TGTGCCAGCAGGAAACAGGGTTTCAACACTGAAGCTTTCTTT	CASRKQGFNTEAFF
TRBD1	TRBJ2-2	TRBV4-3	-	TGCGCCAGCAGCCTGGACAGGCGCGGCACCGGGGAGCTGTTTTTT	CASSLDRRGTGELFF
TRBD1	TRBJ1-1	TRBV7-9	-	TGTGCCAGCAGGCCGATACAGGGGAAGGTCACTGAAGCTTTCTTT	CASRPIQGKVTEAFF
-	TRBJ2-7	TRBV6-5	-	TGTGCCAGCAGCCGATTCCAGGGGGGAGGCTACGAGCAGTACTTC	CASSRFQGGGYEQYF
TRBD2	TRBJ2-1	TRBV19	-	TGTGCCAGTAGTAAGGCTAGCGGAAACAATGAGCAGTTCTTC	CASSKASGNNEQFF
-	TRBJ1-6	TRBV3-1/TRBV3-2	-	TGTGCCAGCAGCCAAGGACAGACCTATAATTCACCCCTCCACTTT	CASSQGQTYNSPLHF
-	TRBJ2-7	TRBV11-2	-	TGTGCCAGCAGCGCCGGTGGGTGGCGGACCTACGAGCAGTACTTC	CASSAGGWRTYEQYF
-	TRBJ1-1	TRBV4-1	-	TGCGCCAGCAGCCAATCAGGAAGGGGTCTTGGCAACACTGAAGCTTTCTTT	CASSQSGRGLGNTEAFF
-	TRBJ1-1	TRBV7-3	-	TGTGCCAGCAGCTTACGTCACAGGGACACTGAAGCTTTCTTT	CASSLRHRDTEAFF
TRBD2	TRBJ2-1	TRBV6-6	-	TGTGCCAGCGCACTAGCGGACCACAATGAGCAGTTCTTC	CASALADHNEQFF
-	TRBJ1-4	TRBV4-3	few	TGCGCCAGCAGCGCTAGCCGGGGTGAAAAACTGTTTTTT	CASSASRGEKLFF
-	TRBJ2-7	TRBV6-2/TRBV6-3	once	TGTGCCAGCAGTATGGCCCTCTACGAGCAGTACTTC	CASSMALYEQYF
-	TRBJ2-7	TRBV5-1	-	TGCGCCAGCAGCCAAGCGGAGGCCCTCAGGCAGTACTTC	CASSQAEALRQYF
-	TRBJ2-7	TRBV15	-	TGTGCCACCAGCAGAGTCTCAGGCTACGAGCAGTACTTC	CATSRVSGYEQYF
-	TRBJ1-5	TRBV7-2	-	TGTGCCAGCAGCCACGGGGGTGGGGGCAATCAGCCCCAGCATTTT	CASSHGGGGNQPQHF
TRBD2	TRBJ2-5	TRBV2	-	TGTGCCAGCACCCCCTCGGTAGCGGGGGGACGTCAAGAGACCCAGTACTTC	CASTPSVAGGRQETQYF
-	TRBJ2-5	TRBV4-1	-	TGCGCCAGCAGCCAAGCTGGGCGGGGTGAAAAGACCCAGTACTTC	CASSQAGRGEKTQYF
TRBD1	TRBJ2-2	TRBV4-1	once	TGCGCCAGCAGCTTACCCGGGACAGAAAACACCGGGGAGCTGTTTTTT	CASSLPGTENTGELFF
-	TRBJ2-5	TRBV13	-	TGTGCCAGCAGCTCCCCGTACCAAGAGACCCAGTACTTC	CASSSPYQETQYF
TRBD1	TRBJ1-1	TRBV10-3	-	TGTGCCATCAGTGAATTTGCCCCGGGACAGGGCTACACTGAAGCTTTCTTT	CAISEFAPGQGYTEAFF
TRBD1	TRBJ1-4	TRBV2	few	TGTGCCAGCCGTGTACAGGGGGCCGTTAATGAAAAACTGTTTTTT	CASRVQGAVNEKLFF
-	TRBJ1-2	TRBV29-1	-	TGCAGCGTTACCTCGGGGGATCTCGGCTACACCTTC	CSVTSGDLGYTF
-	TRBJ2-3	TRBV7-3	-	TGTGCCAGCAGCGAGGGGACTAGCACAGATACGCAGTATTTT	CASSEGTSTDTQYF
TRBD1	TRBJ1-2	TRBV5-4	-	TGTGCCAGCAGCTTTACAGGGGGGGACTATGGCTACACCTTC	CASSFTGGDYGYTF
TRBD1	TRBJ1-1	TRBV2	-	TGTGCCAGCAGCCATGACAGGGGTGGGTACACTGAAGCTTTCTTT	CASSHDRGGYTEAFF
TRBD2	TRBJ2-1	TRBV11-1	-	TGTGCCAGCAGCTCACTAGCGGGGGCGGGGTACAATGAGCAGTTCTTC	CASSSLAGAGYNEQFF
TRBD2	TRBJ2-1	TRBV7-8	-	TGTGCCAGCAGCTTTGCGGGGGATTACAATGAGCAGTTCTTC	CASSFAGDYNEQFF
-	TRBJ2-3	TRBV14	-	TGTGCCAGCAGCCAGTCCCTAGCGTCAGATTCCACAGATACGCAGTATTTT	CASSQSLASDSTDTQYF
TRBD1	TRBJ1-1	TRBV25-1	-	TGTGCCAGCAGTGAGCCGCAGGGGGCGCGGGACACTGAAGCTTTCTTT	CASSEPQGARDTEAFF
TRBD1	TRBJ2-5	TRBV3-1/TRBV3-2	once	TGTGCCAGCAGCCCATCTACGACAGGGGCCGAAGGGGAGACCCAGTACTTC	CASSPSTTGAEGETQYF
TRBD1	TRBJ2-7	TRBV29-1	-	TGCAGCGTTGAGGGGACAGGGGGCTACGAGCAGTACTTC	CSVEGTGGYEQYF
-	TRBJ2-1	TRBV2	-	TGTGCCAGCAGTGACAACACCGGGGGATCGAATGAGCAGTTCTTC	CASSDNTGGSNEQFF
TRBD1	TRBJ1-1	TRBV2	-	TGTGCCAGCCGAACCGAGACAGGGTACGGAACTTTCTTT	CASRTETGYGTFF
-	TRBJ2-3	TRBV5-4	-	TGTGCCAGCAGCTTCGGGGGACCTAGCACAGATACGCAGTATTTT	CASSFGGPSTDTQYF
TRBD1	TRBJ1-4	TRBV4-3	once	TGCGCCAGCAGCCAAGATAACAGGGGCCCAACTAATGAAAAACTGTTTTTT	CASSQDNRGPTNEKLFF
-	TRBJ1-5	TRBV2	-	TGTGCCAGCAGTGGAGGGAAAGCGGATCAGCCCCAGCATTTT	CASSGGKADQPQHF
TRBD2	TRBJ2-5	TRBV3-1/TRBV3-2	-	TGTGCCAGCAGCCTCGCGCTAGCGGGGGGACAAGAGACCCAGTACTTC	CASSLALAGGQETQYF
-	TRBJ2-7	TRBV11-2	-	TGTGCCAGCAGCTTGGGGGGGCAAAGCTCCTACGAGCAGTACTTC	CASSLGGQSSYEQYF
-	TRBJ1-2	TRBV27	-	TGTGCCAGCAGTTCCTCAGGACAGCCCTATGGCTACACCTTC	CASSSSGQPYGYTF
TRBD1	TRBJ2-1	TRBV4-3	-	TGCGCCAGCAGCATAGGACAGGGGGGGAGCAATGAGCAGTTCTTC	CASSIGQGGSNEQFF
TRBD1	TRBJ1-1	TRBV10-3	-	TGTGCCATCAGTGAGTCGACAGGGGTGAACACTGAAGCTTTCTTT	CAISESTGVNTEAFF